This passage covers 15 T cell receptor beta chains from one sample sequenced in a study of regulatory T cells in long-lasting Graves disease. Specified time point: persistent/refractory GD, antithyroid drugs over 5 years with positive TRAb. PBMCs provided the RNA from which the TCR library was made. Libraries of TCR beta came from iRepertoire HTBI primers plus Arm-PCR of CDR3 regions. TCRdb used MiXCR to reprocess the multiplex PCR reads, holding one entry per CDR3 protein. This sample has 500,000 to 800,000 distinct CDR3 sequences, with about 30% found just once. Specimen: peripheral blood mononuclear cells (PBMCs), collected when the disease was refractory, from a patient treated with antithyroid drugs. Every receptor here comes from a female donor with Graves disease.

There are a few counts of this clonotype. The V gene is TRBV29-1, the J gene TRBJ2-7, with TRBD1 identical over 7 bases. Germline CDR1 reads SQVTM; CDR2 reads ANQGSEA. J lost 5 bases, V lost 3 bases, and 7 bases had no gene match. The CDR3 is 13 amino acids. The CDR3: CSVDQGVGNEQYF. The DNA for the CDR3 is TGCAGCGTTGATCAGGGGGTCGGGAACGAGCAGTACTTC.

V gene TRBV11-2 combines with J gene TRBJ1-1, with a weak D call TRBD1 (6 bases). Trimming took off 1 base at V and 6 bases at J, with 18 bases between the two ends. This CDR3 contains 16 residues. Germline V lookup: CDR1 SGHAT, CDR2 FQNNGV. CDR3 residues: CASSLGVGTKAPEAFF. The CDR3 DNA is TGTGCCAGCAGCTTAGGAGTTGGGACAAAAGCGCCTGAAGCTTTCTTT.

The chain is built from TRBV5-4 and TRBJ2-5; 9 nucleotides line up with TRBD1. Trimming at V came to 4 bases and at J to 5 bases, leaving 3 bases not matched to a gene. Germline V lookup: CDR1 SGHNT, CDR2 YYREEE (reference sequence). The CDR3 spans 13 residues. CDR3 in DNA: TGTGCCAGCAGCAACAGGGGGCCGGAGACCCAGTACTTC. Protein sequence: CASSNRGPETQYF.

This clonotype was seen more than once but under ten times. This rearrangement joins TRBV11-2 to TRBJ1-1; tentative D call: TRBD1 (6 bases). The CDR3 sequence is 17 residues long. Trimming cost V 0 bases and J 1 base, with 15 bases left between them. The V gene's germline CDR1 is SGHAT and CDR2 FQNNGV. CDR3: CASSLEPLQGPNTEAFF. Here the CDR3 DNA reads TGTGCCAGCAGCTTAGAACCATTACAGGGCCCGAACACTGAAGCTTTCTTT.

The J gene is TRBJ1-4, the V gene TRBV12-3 or TRBV12-4; 7 positions agree with TRBD1. With V trimmed by 4 bases and J by 7 bases, 6 bases remained unmatched. This CDR3 has 14 amino acids. The CDR3: CASSYDRDSEKLFF. In nucleotides, the CDR3 is TGTGCCAGCAGTTACGACAGGGATAGTGAAAAACTGTTTTTT.

This clonotype was picked up a small number of times. The chain employs TRBV10-3 and TRBJ1-1; 10 positions match TRBD1. The CDR3 consists of 13 residues. V was clipped by 8 bases and J by 5 bases; unmatched bases: 5. The V gene's germline CDR1 is ENHRY and CDR2 SYGVKD. The CDR3 loop is CAIQGQGRTEAFF. The CDR3 bases are TGTGCCATCCAGGGACAGGGGAGGACTGAAGCTTTCTTT.

The rearrangement links TRBV7-9 to TRBJ1-2; 7 bases are a match to TRBD1. After removal of 2 bases from V and 3 bases from J, the junction contained 6 bases not matched to a gene. This CDR3 has 15 residues. The germline V gene has CDR1 SEHNR and CDR2 FQNEAQ (reference sequence). Here the CDR3 DNA reads TGTGCCAGCAGCTTAACCGGACAGGCTTACTATGGCTACACCTTC. Translation: CASSLTGQAYYGYTF.

The chain employs TRBV9 and TRBJ2-5; TRBD1 might be the D (5 bases). Germline CDR1 SGDLS, CDR2 YYNGEE. The CDR3 covers 14 residues. Trimming removed 5 bases at V and 5 bases at J, with 16 bases between. The CDR3 is CASSVGRVGETQYF. The DNA for the CDR3 is TGTGCCAGCAGTGTGGGCAGGGTGGGGGAGACCCAGTACTTC.

This chain uses TRBV6-5 with TRBJ2-7; 8 nucleotides agree with TRBD1. The CDR3 runs 16 residues. Germline V gives CDR1 MNHEY, CDR2 SVGAGI. After removal of 2 bases from V and 2 bases from J, the junction contained 8 bases not matched to a gene. CDR3 in DNA: TGTGCCAGCAGTTACCCGACAGGGGTCGAAACCTACGAGCAGTACTTC. Translating gives CASSYPTGVETYEQYF.

This clonotype has just a few counts. The CDR3 end shows no conserved phenylalanine or tryptophan, and so a read error is likely. CDR3 bases: TGTGCCAGCAGCGGCAAGAACACTGAAGCTTTCTCT. Its protein is CASSGKNTEAFS. This chain links TRBV6-1 with TRBJ1-1; D call uncertain. The CDR3 length is 12 residues. With 6 bases removed from V and 1 base from J, the gap between germline ends came to 6 bases. The germline gives CDR1 MNHNS, CDR2 SASEGT.

Remarks on this clonotype: The CDR3 carries no conserved terminal phenylalanine or tryptophan, so it likely arises from a read error. It is unclear where the CDR3 begins or ends on the DNA, so no DNA is shown, and the CDR3 is as TCRdb lists it. The CDR3 spells CASSYSLFRAS. The chain links TRBV6-2 or TRBV6-3 to TRBJ2-7; TRBD2 was called by the table and not checked on the DNA. The CDR3 sequence runs 11 residues, both termini included. The germline CDR1 and CDR2 sequences are MNHEY and SVGEGT.

The rearrangement links TRBV7-9 to TRBJ1-1, with D maybe TRBD1 (6 bases). The CDR3 spans 14 residues. In germline, CDR1 is SEHNR, CDR2 FQNEAQ (reference sequence). The V and J ends lost 4 bases and 2 bases respectively, with 11 bases between them. The CDR3: CASSYGQYNTEAFF. CDR3 DNA sequence: TGTGCCAGCAGCTACGGACAGTATAACACTGAAGCTTTCTTT.

This clonotype was recorded a few times. This rearrangement joins TRBV28 to TRBJ1-3; 8 bases are shared with TRBD1. CDR3 length equals 16 residues. Trimming at V came to 1 base and at J to 1 base, leaving 3 bases not matched to a gene. Per germline, CDR1 MDHEN and CDR2 SYDVKM. CDR3 in amino acids: CASSLSGGPSGNTIYF. For the CDR3, the DNA is TGTGCCAGCAGTTTATCAGGGGGCCCATCTGGAAACACCATATATTTT.

The rearrangement links TRBV28 to TRBJ2-7, with 12 bases that match TRBD2. Germline values: CDR1 MDHEN, CDR2 SYDVKM. Unmatched junction bases numbered 11, after V lost 6 bases and J lost 5 bases. This CDR3 spans 16 amino acids. CDR3 nucleotide sequence: TGTGCCAGCAGATCCGGGACTAGCGGGTCCAAGGACGAGCAGTACTTC. Residues: CASRSGTSGSKDEQYF.

The chain joins TRBV5-1 to TRBJ2-4; D ambiguous. Germline-derived CDR1 and CDR2 are SGHRS and YFSETQ. The CDR3 covers 17 residues. V was cut by 0 bases and J by 0 bases, with 13 bases left in between. The chain's CDR3 is CASSLDRKTLAKNIQYF. As DNA, the CDR3 is TGCGCCAGCAGCTTGGATCGGAAAACGCTAGCCAAAAACATTCAGTACTTC.